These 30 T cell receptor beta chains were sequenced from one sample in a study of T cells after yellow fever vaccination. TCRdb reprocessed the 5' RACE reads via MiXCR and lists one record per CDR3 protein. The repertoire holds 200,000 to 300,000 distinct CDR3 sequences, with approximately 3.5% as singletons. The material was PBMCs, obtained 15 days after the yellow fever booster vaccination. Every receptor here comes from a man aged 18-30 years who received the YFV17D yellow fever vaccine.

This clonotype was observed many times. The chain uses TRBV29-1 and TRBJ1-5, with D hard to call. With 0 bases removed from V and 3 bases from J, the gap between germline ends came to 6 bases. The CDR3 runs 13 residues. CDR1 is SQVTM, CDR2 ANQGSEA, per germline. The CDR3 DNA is TGCAGCGTTGAAGAGGGTAACAATCAGCCCCAGCATTTT. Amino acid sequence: CSVEEGNNQPQHF.

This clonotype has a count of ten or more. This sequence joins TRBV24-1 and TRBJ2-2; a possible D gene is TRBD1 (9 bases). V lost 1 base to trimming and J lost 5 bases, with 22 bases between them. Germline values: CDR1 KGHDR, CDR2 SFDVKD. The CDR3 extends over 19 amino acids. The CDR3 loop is CATSDFPGGGQGGTGELFF. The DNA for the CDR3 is TGTGCCACCAGTGATTTCCCGGGAGGGGGACAGGGAGGAACCGGGGAGCTGTTTTTT.

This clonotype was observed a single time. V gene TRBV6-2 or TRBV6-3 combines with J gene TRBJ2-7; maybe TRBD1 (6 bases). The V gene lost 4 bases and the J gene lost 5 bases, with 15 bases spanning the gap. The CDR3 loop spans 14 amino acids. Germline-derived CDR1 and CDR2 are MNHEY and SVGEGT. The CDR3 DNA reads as TGTGCCAGCAGTTTCGACAGGAGGTTTAACGAGCAGTACGTC. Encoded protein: CASSFDRRFNEQYV.

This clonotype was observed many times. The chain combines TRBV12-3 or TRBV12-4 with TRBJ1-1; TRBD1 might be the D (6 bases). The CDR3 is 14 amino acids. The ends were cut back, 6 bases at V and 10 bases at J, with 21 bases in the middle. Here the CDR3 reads CASRIPGGGLTAFF. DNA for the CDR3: TGTGCCAGCAGAATCCCCGGGGGGGGCTTGACAGCTTTCTTT.

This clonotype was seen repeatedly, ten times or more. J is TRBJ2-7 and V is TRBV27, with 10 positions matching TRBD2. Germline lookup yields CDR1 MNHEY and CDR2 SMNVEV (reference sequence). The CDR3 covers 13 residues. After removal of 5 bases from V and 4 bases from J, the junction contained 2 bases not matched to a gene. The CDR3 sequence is CASSPAGGYEQYF. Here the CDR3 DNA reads TGTGCCAGCAGTCCAGCGGGGGGGTACGAGCAGTACTTC.

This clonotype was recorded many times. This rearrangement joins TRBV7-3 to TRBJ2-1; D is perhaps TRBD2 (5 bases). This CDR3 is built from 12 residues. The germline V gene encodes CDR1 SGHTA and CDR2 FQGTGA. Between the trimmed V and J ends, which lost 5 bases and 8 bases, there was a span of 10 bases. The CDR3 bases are TGTGCCAGCAGCCCGGGGAGAGATGAGCAGTTCTTC. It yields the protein CASSPGRDEQFF.

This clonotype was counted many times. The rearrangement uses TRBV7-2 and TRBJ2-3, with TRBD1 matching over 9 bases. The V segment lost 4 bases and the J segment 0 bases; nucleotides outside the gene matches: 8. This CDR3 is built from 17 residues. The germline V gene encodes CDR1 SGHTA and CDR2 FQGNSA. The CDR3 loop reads CASSSYRGPASTDTQYF. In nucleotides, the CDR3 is TGTGCCAGCAGCTCTTACAGGGGGCCCGCTAGCACAGATACGCAGTATTTT.

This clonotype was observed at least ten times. CDR3 DNA sequence: TGTGCCAGCGAAAAGGGGCTCCCCGGACTCCACGAGCAGTACGTC. It codes for CASEKGLPGLHEQYV. This chain connects TRBV21-1 to TRBJ2-7; whether TRBD1, the table's D call, matches the DNA was not checked. TRBV21-1 is a pseudogene. There are 15 residues in the CDR3.

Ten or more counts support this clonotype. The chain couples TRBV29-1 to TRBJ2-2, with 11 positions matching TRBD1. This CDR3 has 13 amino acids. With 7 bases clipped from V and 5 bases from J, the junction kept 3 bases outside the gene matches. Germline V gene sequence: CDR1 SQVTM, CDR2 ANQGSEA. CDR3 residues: CSGGTGGTGELFF. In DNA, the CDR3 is TGCAGCGGAGGGACAGGGGGTACCGGGGAGCTGTTTTTT.

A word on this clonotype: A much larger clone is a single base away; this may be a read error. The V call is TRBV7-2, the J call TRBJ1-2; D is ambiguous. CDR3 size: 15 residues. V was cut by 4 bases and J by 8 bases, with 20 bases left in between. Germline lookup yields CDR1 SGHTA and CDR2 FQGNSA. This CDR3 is CASSSPTSGNLGYTF. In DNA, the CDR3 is TGTGCCAGCAGCTCCCCAACTAGTGGCAATCTCGGCTACACCTTC.

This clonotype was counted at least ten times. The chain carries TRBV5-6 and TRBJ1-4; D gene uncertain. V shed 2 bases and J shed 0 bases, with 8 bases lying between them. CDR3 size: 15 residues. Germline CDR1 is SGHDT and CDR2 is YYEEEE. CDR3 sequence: CASSFRFATNEKLFF. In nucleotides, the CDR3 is TGTGCCAGCAGCTTCCGATTTGCAACTAATGAAAAACTGTTTTTT.

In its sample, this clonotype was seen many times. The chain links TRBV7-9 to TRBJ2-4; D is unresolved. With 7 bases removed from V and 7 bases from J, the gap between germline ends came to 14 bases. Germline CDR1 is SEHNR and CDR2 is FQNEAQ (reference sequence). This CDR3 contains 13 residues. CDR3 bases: TGTGCCAGCACCGTAGAACCTGAGAACATTCAGTACTTC. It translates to CASTVEPENIQYF.

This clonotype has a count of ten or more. CDR3 residues: CASIKGGNQDTQYF. The CDR3 DNA follows: TGTGCCAGCATCAAGGGCGGAAACCAAGATACGCAGTATTTT. This rearrangement joins TRBV6-1 to TRBJ2-3; D not certain. CDR3 length: 14 amino acids. The V gene lost 7 bases and the J gene lost 5 bases, with 16 bases spanning the gap. Germline loops: CDR1 MNHNS, CDR2 SASEGT.

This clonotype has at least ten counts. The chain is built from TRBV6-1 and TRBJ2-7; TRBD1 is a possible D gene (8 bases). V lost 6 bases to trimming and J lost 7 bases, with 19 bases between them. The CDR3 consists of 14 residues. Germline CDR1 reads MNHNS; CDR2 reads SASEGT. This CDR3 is CASSDTGGAREQYV. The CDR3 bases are TGTGCCAGCAGCGACACAGGGGGGGCCCGAGAGCAGTACGTC.

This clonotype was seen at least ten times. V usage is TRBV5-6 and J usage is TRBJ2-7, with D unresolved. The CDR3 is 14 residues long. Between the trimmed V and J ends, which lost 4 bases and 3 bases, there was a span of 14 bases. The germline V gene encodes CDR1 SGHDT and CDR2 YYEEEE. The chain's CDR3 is CASSNPTRIYEQYV. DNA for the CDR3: TGTGCCAGCAGCAACCCCACAAGGATCTACGAGCAGTACGTC.

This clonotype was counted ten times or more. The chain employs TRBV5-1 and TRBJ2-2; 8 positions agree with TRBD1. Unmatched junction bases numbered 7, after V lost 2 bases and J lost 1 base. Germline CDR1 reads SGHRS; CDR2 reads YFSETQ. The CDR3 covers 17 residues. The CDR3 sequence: CASSFGDRLLNTGELFF. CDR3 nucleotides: TGCGCCAGCAGCTTCGGGGACAGGCTCTTGAACACCGGGGAGCTGTTTTTT.

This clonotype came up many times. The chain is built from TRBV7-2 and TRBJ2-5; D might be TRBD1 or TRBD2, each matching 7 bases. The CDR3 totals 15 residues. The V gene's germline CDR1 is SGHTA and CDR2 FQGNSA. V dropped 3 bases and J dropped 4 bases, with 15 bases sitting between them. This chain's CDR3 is CASSFQGGRGETQYF. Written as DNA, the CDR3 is TGTGCCAGCAGCTTCCAGGGGGGGAGGGGAGAGACCCAGTACTTC.

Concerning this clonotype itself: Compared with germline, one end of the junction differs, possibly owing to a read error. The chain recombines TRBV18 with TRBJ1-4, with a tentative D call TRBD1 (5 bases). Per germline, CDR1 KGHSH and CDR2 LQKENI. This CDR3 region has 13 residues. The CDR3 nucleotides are TGTGCCAGCTCACCGGACACTAATGAAAAACTGATTTTT. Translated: CASSPDTNEKLIF.

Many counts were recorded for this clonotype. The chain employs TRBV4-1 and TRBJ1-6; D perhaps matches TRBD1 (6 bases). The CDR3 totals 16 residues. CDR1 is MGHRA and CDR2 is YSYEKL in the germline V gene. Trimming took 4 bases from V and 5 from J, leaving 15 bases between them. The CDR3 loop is CASSRSTGLDNSPLHF. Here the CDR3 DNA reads TGCGCCAGCAGCCGGTCCACAGGGTTAGATAATTCACCCCTCCACTTT.

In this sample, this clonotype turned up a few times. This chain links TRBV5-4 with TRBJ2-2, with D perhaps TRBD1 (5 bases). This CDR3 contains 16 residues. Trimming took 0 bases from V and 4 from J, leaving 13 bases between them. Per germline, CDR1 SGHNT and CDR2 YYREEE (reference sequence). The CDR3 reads CASSLARAGPTGELFF. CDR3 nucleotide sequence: TGTGCCAGCAGCTTGGCCAGGGCAGGCCCCACCGGGGAGCTGTTTTTT.

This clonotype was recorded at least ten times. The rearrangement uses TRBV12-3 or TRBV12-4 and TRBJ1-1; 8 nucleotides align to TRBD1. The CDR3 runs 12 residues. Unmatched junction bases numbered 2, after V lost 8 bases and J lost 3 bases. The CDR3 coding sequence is TGTGCCAGCCGGACAGGGCACACTGAAGCTTTCTTT. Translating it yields CASRTGHTEAFF.

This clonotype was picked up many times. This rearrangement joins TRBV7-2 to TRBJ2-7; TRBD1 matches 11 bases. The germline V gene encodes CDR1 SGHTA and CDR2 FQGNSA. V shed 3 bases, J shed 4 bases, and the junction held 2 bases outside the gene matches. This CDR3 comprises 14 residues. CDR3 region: CASSFGTGGYEQYF. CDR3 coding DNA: TGTGCCAGCAGCTTCGGGACAGGGGGGTACGAGCAGTACTTC.

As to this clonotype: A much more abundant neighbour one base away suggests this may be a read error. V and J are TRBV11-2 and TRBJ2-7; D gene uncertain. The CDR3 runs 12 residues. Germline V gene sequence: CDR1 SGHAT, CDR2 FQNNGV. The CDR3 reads CASSFISYEKYF. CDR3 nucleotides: TGTGCCAGCAGCTTTATTAGCTACGAGAAGTACTTC.

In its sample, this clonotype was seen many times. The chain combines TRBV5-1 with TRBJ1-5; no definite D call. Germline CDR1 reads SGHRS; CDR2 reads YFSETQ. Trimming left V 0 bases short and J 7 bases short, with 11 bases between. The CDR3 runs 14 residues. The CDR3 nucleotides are TGCGCCAGCAGCTTGGTGGAGGGCGGGCAGCCCCAGCATTTT. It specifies CASSLVEGGQPQHF. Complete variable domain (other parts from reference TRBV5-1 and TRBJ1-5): KAGVTQTPRYLIKTRGQQVTLSCSPISGHRSVSWYQQTPGQGLQFLFEYFSETQRNKGNFPGRFSGRQFSNSRSEMNVSTLELGDSALYLCASSLVEGGQPQHFGDGTRLSIL.

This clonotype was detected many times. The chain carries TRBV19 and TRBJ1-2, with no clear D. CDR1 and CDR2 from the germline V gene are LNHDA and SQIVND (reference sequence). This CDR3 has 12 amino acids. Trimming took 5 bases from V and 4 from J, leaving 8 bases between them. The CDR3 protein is CASSPLRYGYTF. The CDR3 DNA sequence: TGTGCCAGTAGTCCGCTGCGCTATGGCTACACCTTC.

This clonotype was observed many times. CDR3: CASSPIIGGSYNEQFF. The CDR3 DNA follows: TGTGCCAGCAGCCCTATAATCGGGGGGTCCTACAATGAGCAGTTCTTC. The chain recombines TRBV7-2 with TRBJ2-1; 7 bases map to TRBD2. There are 16 residues in the CDR3. The junction had 8 bases not matched to a gene; V was cut back by 5 bases and J by 1 base. Germline CDR1 reads SGHTA; CDR2 reads FQGNSA.

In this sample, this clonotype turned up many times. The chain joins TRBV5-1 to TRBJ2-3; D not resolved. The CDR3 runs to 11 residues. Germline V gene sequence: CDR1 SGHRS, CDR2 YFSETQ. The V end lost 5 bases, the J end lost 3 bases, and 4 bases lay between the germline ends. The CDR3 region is CASRATDTQYF. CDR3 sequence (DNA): TGCGCCAGCAGGGCTACAGATACGCAGTATTTT.

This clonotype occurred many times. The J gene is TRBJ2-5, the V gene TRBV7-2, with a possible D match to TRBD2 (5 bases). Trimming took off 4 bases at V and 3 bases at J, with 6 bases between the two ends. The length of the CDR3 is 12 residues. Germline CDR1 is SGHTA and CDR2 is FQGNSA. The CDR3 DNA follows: TGTGCCAGCAGCTCGACTAAAGAGACCCAGTACTTC. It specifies CASSSTKETQYF.

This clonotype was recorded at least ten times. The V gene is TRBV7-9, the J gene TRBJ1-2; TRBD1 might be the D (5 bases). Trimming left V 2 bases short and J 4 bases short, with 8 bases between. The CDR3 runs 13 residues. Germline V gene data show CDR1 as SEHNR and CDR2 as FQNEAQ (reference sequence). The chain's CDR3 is CASSLQGPYGYTF. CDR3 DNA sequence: TGTGCCAGCAGCTTACAGGGTCCCTATGGCTACACCTTC.

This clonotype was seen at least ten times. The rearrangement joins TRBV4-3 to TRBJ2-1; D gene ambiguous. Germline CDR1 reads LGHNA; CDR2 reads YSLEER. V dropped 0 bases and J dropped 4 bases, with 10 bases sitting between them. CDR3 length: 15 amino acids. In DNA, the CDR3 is TGCGCCAGCAGCCAAGATACCGCGACATACAATGAGCAGTTCTTC. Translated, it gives CASSQDTATYNEQFF.